These T cell receptor beta chains were read from a single sample in a study of shared clonotypes between healthy human individuals. Clones were read by immunoSEQ multiplex PCR, and TCRdb kept only the in-frame ones, dropping some. There are under 1,100,000 clones in the sample; around 78% occur only once, and 0.6% to 0.7% lies in the top ten. The sequenced material came from memory CD4+ T cells from PBMCs. The receptors stem from a young man in good health. Some clones in this sample may be carry-over from other donors' samples. Each CDR3 is given with its conserved first and last residue. Part of the rows lack a size; the others show once, few, many or a class for expanded clones.

-,TRBV5-1,TRBJ1-4,CASSGGQKKLFF
-,TRBV19,TRBJ2-3,CASSIGLAGGRGADTQYF
few,TRBV29-1,TRBJ1-1,CSVSTANTEAFF
-,TRBV4-3,TRBJ1-1,CASSRVRNTEAFF
-,TRBV7-2,TRBJ2-3,CASSLPHTDTQYF
few,TRBV6-1,TRBJ1-4,CASSEGRTGNEKLFF
-,TRBV7-9,TRBJ1-1,CASSLFVSPNTEAFF
-,TRBV19,TRBJ1-5,CASSTWTGDQPQHF
-,TRBV9,TRBJ2-5,CASSELAGEETQYF
-,TRBV11-3,TRBJ2-1,CASSLDSRDNEQFF
once,TRBV7-9,TRBJ1-1,CASSLRFGTVNTEAFF
-,TRBV28,TRBJ2-7,CASREGASGGIEQYF
-,TRBV5-1,TRBJ2-5,CASSLMSAAQYQETQYF
-,TRBV2,TRBJ1-6,CASSERRDSPLHF
-,TRBV7-2,TRBJ2-7,CASSLGGRLGGSEQYF
-,TRBV11-2,TRBJ2-3,CASSKSGRSTDTQYF
-,TRBV5-6,TRBJ2-1,CASSLAGKQFF
-,TRBV4-2,TRBJ2-7,CASSQTSRGTSGLSPYEQYF
-,TRBV4-1,TRBJ2-7,CASSPITGLEVYEQYF
many,TRBV5-1,TRBJ1-1,CASSLAIGTFTEAFF
few,TRBV5-1,TRBJ2-7,CASQILGASEQYF
few,TRBV5-8,TRBJ2-7,CASSLGGQGLLDEQYF
once,TRBV7-2,TRBJ1-1,CASSVHENTEAFF
-,TRBV27,TRBJ2-6,CASAVPSSGANVLTF
-,TRBV9,TRBJ2-5,CASSVKAGFQETQYF
-,TRBV1,TRBJ1-1,CTSRQTGVLTEAFF
-,TRBV11-2,TRBJ2-5,CASSLFQGALETQYF
-,TRBV4-3,TRBJ2-5,CASSQFRQETQYF
-,TRBV18,TRBJ1-1,CASSPPAFLVNTEAFF
-,TRBV6-5,TRBJ2-5,CASSYSSGSWETQYF
-,TRBV10-3,TRBJ1-1,CAISESPGGAFF
-,TRBV7-3,TRBJ2-2,CASSSLGGGRTGELFF
once,TRBV27,TRBJ2-5,CASGGLVGETQYF
-,TRBV5-4,TRBJ2-6,CASSLGGQGYGANVLTF
-,TRBV4-2,TRBJ2-2,CASSQERTGELFF